The clone carrying this T cell receptor (beta chain) has more than one count but fewer than ten. The antigen remains undetermined. The ends lost 3 bases at V and 8 bases at J; junction bases unmatched: 8. The CDR3 runs 15 residues. Germline CDR1 reads SGHTA; CDR2 reads FQGNSA. Molecules of cDNA were individually given unique molecular identifiers that were attached to them. TCRdb reprocessed the 5' RACE reads via MiXCR and lists one record per CDR3 protein. The table has about 33,000 distinct CDR3 sequences, around 5% seen once. This sample stems from a study of early T cells in non-severe SARS-CoV-2 infection. Looking at the study overall: The study sequenced bulk RNA from unsorted whole blood, with chains unpaired. General study points: Clonotype matching in VDJdb favored anti-spike CD8 responses and did not capture private and CD4 specificities.

The chain joins TRBV7-2 to TRBJ2-1, with 9 bases identical to TRBD2. Source material: whole blood. The TCR was taken from an adult who was a healthcare worker with PCR-confirmed SARS-CoV-2 infection or an uninfected control (not recorded which). The CDR3 loop is CASSLGGGAADEQFF. As DNA, the CDR3 is TGTGCCAGCAGCTTGGGCGGGGGGGCCGCTGATGAGCAGTTCTTC.